The 5 T cell receptor beta chains below all came from one sample that was sequenced in a study of T cells after yellow fever vaccination. TCRdb analysed the 5' RACE reads with MiXCR anew, one entry per CDR3 protein. The sample lists roughly 15,000 distinct CDR3 sequences; about 7.1% were seen once. The material was PBMCs, either bulk or a sorted T-cell subset (CD4+, CD8+, memory, or dextramer-sorted; not recorded which), obtained on the day of the yellow fever booster vaccination. The receptors shown here come from a man aged 18 to 29 who received the YFV17D yellow fever vaccine.

This clonotype is labeled medium-sized (0.01 to 0.1%). The chain employs TRBV4-2 and TRBJ2-1, with TRBD2 identical over 9 bases. Trimming cost V 0 bases and J 15 bases; bases outside gene matches: 6. CDR1 is LGHNA and CDR2 is YNFKEQ in the germline V gene. The CDR3 totals 13 residues. The CDR3 reads CASSQDLLAGLFF. The CDR3 DNA is TGTGCCAGCAGCCAAGATTTGCTAGCGGGGCTGTTCTTC.

There are many counts of this clonotype. The V gene is TRBV6-2 or TRBV6-3, the J gene TRBJ2-2; 7 positions match TRBD2. V dropped 2 bases and J dropped 7; count of bases not matched to a gene: 4. The CDR3 runs to 14 residues. CDR1 is MNHEY and CDR2 is SVGEGT in the germline V gene. CDR3 residues: CASSYGDYRGELFF. The CDR3 nucleotides are TGTGCCAGCAGTTACGGGGACTACCGCGGGGAGCTGTTTTTT.

This clonotype is medium-sized (0.01 to 0.1%). The chain joins TRBV11-2 to TRBJ2-3; D remains unclear. Germline V gene sequence: CDR1 SGHAT, CDR2 FQNNGV. The CDR3 spans 13 residues. The V and J ends lost 5 bases and 6 bases respectively, with 12 bases between them. CDR3 in amino acids: CASSPPYWDTQYF. CDR3 nucleotides: TGTGCCAGCAGCCCTCCTTACTGGGATACGCAGTATTTT.

This clonotype was observed at least ten times. J is TRBJ2-1 and V is TRBV5-1; no clear D. CDR1 is SGHRS and CDR2 is YFSETQ in the germline V gene. The V end was cut by 5 bases, the J end by 0 bases, with 12 bases between. The CDR3 runs to 15 residues. DNA for the CDR3: TGCGCCAGCAGTCCCAGTGCCAGCTCCTACAATGAGCAGTTCTTC. Translating it yields CASSPSASSYNEQFF.

This clonotype was detected many times. V usage is TRBV6-5 and J usage is TRBJ1-6; D call uncertain. Germline CDR1 and CDR2: MNHEY and SVGAGI. The V end was cut by 2 bases, the J end by 0 bases, with 11 bases between. The CDR3 sequence is 17 residues long. This chain's CDR3 is CASSYDTSSSYNSPLHF. CDR3 nucleotides: TGTGCCAGCAGTTACGACACTTCGAGCTCCTATAATTCACCCCTCCACTTT.